A selection of T cell receptor beta chains follows, all from one sample in a study of cytomegalovirus exposure and HLA in healthy donors. Produced via immunoSEQ multiplex PCR; TCRdb's table is partial and in-frame only. The table lists 90,000 to 100,000 clones, 69% of them singletons. Sequencing input: PBMCs. The origin of the receptors is a female donor in good health and CMV-seronegative. CDR3s include the opening cysteine and the closing phenylalanine or tryptophan. The order of the fields is J gene, D gene, V gene, clone size, CDR3 protein, CDR3 DNA. A D gene is named only where the DNA matches it firmly. Only part of the rows carry a size: once, few, many, or a class if the clone is expanded.

>TRBJ1-2|TRBD1|TRBV4-1|-
CASTPLLNYRGAGGYTF
TGCGCCAGCACCCCCCTACTCAACTACAGGGGCGCGGGAGGCTACACCTTC
>TRBJ1-2|-|TRBV7-8|few
CASRGESNYGYTF
TGTGCCAGCAGGGGCGAGAGTAACTATGGCTACACCTTC
>TRBJ2-3|-|TRBV5-1|-
CASSLLFQGSTDTQYF
TGCGCCAGCAGCTTGTTGTTCCAGGGGAGCACAGATACGCAGTATTTT
>TRBJ1-1|TRBD1|TRBV4-1|-
CASSLTGQRDTEAFF
TGCGCCAGCAGCCTCACGGGACAGAGGGACACTGAAGCTTTCTTT
>TRBJ2-5|TRBD1|TRBV19|once
CASTADRGLQETQYF
TGTGCCAGTACTGCCGACAGGGGCCTCCAAGAGACCCAGTACTTC
>TRBJ2-3|-|TRBV7-2|-
CASSFRDTDTQYF
TGTGCCAGCAGCTTTCGGGATACAGATACGCAGTATTTT
>TRBJ2-4|TRBD1|TRBV6-5|-
CASSRTGEGENIQYF
TGTGCCAGCAGTCGAACAGGGGAAGGGGAAAACATTCAGTACTTC
>TRBJ1-5|-|TRBV9|-
CASSVPRRSLNQPQHF
TGTGCCAGCAGCGTCCCCAGGAGGAGCCTCAATCAGCCCCAGCATTTT
>TRBJ2-1|-|TRBV25-1|-
CASSRAPYNEQFF
TGTGCCAGCAGTAGAGCGCCCTACAATGAGCAGTTCTTC
>TRBJ2-5|-|TRBV5-1|-
CASSISSSSEETQYF
TGCGCCAGCAGCATATCGAGCTCCAGCGAGGAGACCCAGTACTTC
>TRBJ1-2|TRBD1|TRBV9|-
CASSTLEGAGGYTF
TGTGCCAGCAGCACACTGGAGGGGGCGGGTGGCTACACCTTC
>TRBJ1-2|-|TRBV7-9|-
CASSLYTHNYGYTF
TGTGCCAGCAGCTTGTATACACATAACTATGGCTACACCTTC
>TRBJ2-7|-|TRBV15|-
CATSRPGTPTPYEQYF
TGTGCCACCAGCAGGCCCGGGACTCCCACACCTTACGAGCAGTACTTC
>TRBJ2-7|-|TRBV7-9|-
CASTTTGRILYEQYF
TGTGCCAGCACCACGACAGGGAGGATCCTCTACGAGCAGTACTTC
>TRBJ2-3|TRBD2|TRBV7-3|-
CASSLRLAGVGDTQYF
TGTGCCAGCAGCTTAAGGCTAGCGGGAGTAGGAGATACGCAGTATTTT
>TRBJ2-7|-|TRBV13|-
CASSTRQSLFSF
TGTGCCAGCAGCACCAGACAGTCGCTGTTTTCCTTC
>TRBJ2-4|TRBD1|TRBV5-6|-
CASSNYRGQAKNIQYF
TGTGCCAGCAGCAATTACAGGGGGCAGGCCAAAAACATTCAGTACTTC
>TRBJ1-6|-|TRBV7-9|-
CASSFGPNSPLHF
TGTGCCAGCAGCTTCGGTCCAAATTCACCCCTCCACTTT
>TRBJ1-2|-|TRBV7-8|-
CASSSAPPGSYTF
TGTGCCAGCAGCTCCGCGCCCCCGGGTTCCTACACCTTC
>TRBJ1-2|-|TRBV19|-
CASSIDAGRPSYGYTF
TGTGCCAGTAGTATAGACGCAGGGCGCCCTTCCTATGGCTACACCTTC
>TRBJ1-5|TRBD1|TRBV19|many
CASSIGTGGQPQHF
TGTGCCAGTAGTATTGGGACAGGGGGTCAGCCCCAGCATTTT
>TRBJ2-7|-|TRBV29-1|few
CSVEFSGRSYEQYF
TGCAGCGTTGAATTTAGCGGACGCTCCTACGAGCAGTACTTC
>TRBJ1-1|-|TRBV7-9|-
CASSLGGQGGTEAFF
TGTGCCAGCAGCTTAGGAGGTCAGGGTGGCACTGAAGCTTTCTTT
>TRBJ1-2|TRBD1|TRBV5-8|few
CASSPDRGYGYTF
TGTGCCAGCAGTCCGGACAGGGGATATGGCTACACCTTC
>TRBJ2-7|-|TRBV29-1|-
CSVGGRPYEQYF
TGCAGCGTAGGGGGACGTCCCTACGAGCAGTACTTC
>TRBJ1-2|TRBD1|TRBV11-1|-
CASSLRQGNYGYTF
TGTGCCAGCAGCCTCCGACAGGGGAACTATGGCTACACCTTC
>TRBJ1-1|-|TRBV5-6|-
CASSLGDWTEAFF
TGTGCCAGCAGCTTGGGTGACTGGACTGAAGCTTTCTTT
>TRBJ1-6|-|TRBV30|-
CAWSGVVRADGYSPLHF
TGTGCCTGGAGTGGAGTGGTGCGGGCAGATGGATATTCACCCCTCCACTTT
>TRBJ2-7|TRBD2|TRBV27|-
CASSKGLVSYEQYF
TGTGCCAGCTCCAAGGGACTAGTGTCCTACGAGCAGTACTTC
>TRBJ1-1|-|TRBV5-6|-
CASSREGPWMNTEAFF
TGTGCCAGCAGCCGGGAGGGGCCCTGGATGAACACTGAAGCTTTCTTT
>TRBJ1-4|TRBD1|TRBV18|-
CASSPNGQGANEKLFF
TGTGCCAGCTCACCTAACGGACAGGGCGCTAATGAAAAACTGTTTTTT
>TRBJ1-2|-|TRBV28|-
CASSPDRNYGYTF
TGTGCCAGCAGTCCCGACAGGAACTATGGCTACACCTTC
>TRBJ2-7|-|TRBV11-1|-
CASSLRSAGDYEQYF
TGTGCCAGCAGCTTGAGAAGCGCGGGCGACTACGAGCAGTACTTC
>TRBJ2-5|-|TRBV9|once
CASSGIRAQGGETQYF
TGTGCCAGCAGCGGAATCCGGGCTCAAGGAGGGGAGACCCAGTACTTC
>TRBJ2-7|-|TRBV6-1|-
CASSETPIQGIDEQYF
TGTGCCAGCAGTGAAACCCCCATACAGGGTATCGACGAGCAGTACTTC
>TRBJ2-1|TRBD2|TRBV19|-
CASSIPSGGVYNEQFF
TGTGCCAGTAGTATACCTAGCGGGGGAGTATACAATGAGCAGTTCTTC
>TRBJ2-2|-|TRBV15|-
CATTRRHPVNTGELFF
TGTGCCACTACACGTAGACACCCTGTAAACACCGGGGAGCTGTTTTTT
>TRBJ2-7|TRBD2|TRBV5-4|-
CASSLGGSGASYEQYF
TGTGCCAGCAGCTTGGGGGGTAGCGGGGCCTCCTACGAGCAGTACTTC
>TRBJ2-1|TRBD2|TRBV7-3|-
CASSLLGGSSYNEQFF
TGTGCCAGCAGCTTACTGGGCGGGAGCTCCTACAATGAGCAGTTCTTC
>TRBJ2-7|TRBD1|TRBV18|-
CASSPSTGGPYEQYF
TGTGCCAGCTCACCTTCGACAGGGGGTCCCTACGAGCAGTACTTC
>TRBJ2-3|TRBD1|TRBV7-9|-
CASSTYRGRGTDTQYF
TGTGCCAGCAGCACGTACAGGGGTAGGGGCACAGATACGCAGTATTTT
>TRBJ1-4|-|TRBV7-8|-
CASSLGQFNEKLFF
TGTGCCAGCAGCTTAGGACAGTTTAATGAAAAACTGTTTTTT
>TRBJ2-1|TRBD2|TRBV7-6|-
CASSLAFSGGTYNEQFF
TGTGCCAGCAGCTTAGCCTTCAGCGGGGGGACTTACAATGAGCAGTTCTTC
>TRBJ2-1|TRBD2|TRBV29-1|-
CSVLAGHTYNEQFF
TGCAGCGTTCTAGCGGGGCATACCTACAATGAGCAGTTCTTC
>TRBJ2-1|TRBD2|TRBV28|-
CASSPREGKRLASGSSYNEQFF
TGTGCCAGCAGCCCCAGGGAGGGAAAAAGATTGGCTAGCGGAAGCTCCTACAATGAGCAGTTCTTC
>TRBJ2-7|-|TRBV18|-
CASSGGGPYEQYF
TGTGCCAGCTCTGGAGGAGGCCCCTACGAGCAGTACTTC
>TRBJ2-7|-|TRBV28|-
CASSLTRGDYEQYF
TGTGCCAGCAGTTTAACCAGGGGAGACTACGAGCAGTACTTC
>TRBJ2-7|TRBD2|TRBV9|-
CASSVGGLAGDEQYF
TGTGCCAGCAGCGTAGGGGGACTAGCGGGAGACGAGCAGTACTTC
>TRBJ1-5|-|TRBV5-1|-
CASSLTADQPQHF
TGCGCCAGCAGCTTGACCGCGGATCAGCCCCAGCATTTT
>TRBJ2-7|-|TRBV11-3|-
CASSSYTGDYEQYF
TGTGCCAGCAGCTCATACACAGGAGACTACGAGCAGTACTTC
>TRBJ2-6|-|TRBV27|-
CASSLESGANVLTF
TGTGCCAGCAGTTTAGAGTCTGGGGCCAACGTCCTGACTTTC
>TRBJ1-1|-|TRBV7-8|-
CASSLRAQGSATEAFF
TGTGCCAGCAGCTTAAGGGCCCAGGGCAGCGCCACTGAAGCTTTCTTT
>TRBJ2-3|-|TRBV5-4|-
CASSSSRRGATDTQYF
TGTGCCAGCAGCTCCTCACGGCGGGGAGCGACAGATACGCAGTATTTT
>TRBJ2-2|-|TRBV15|-
CATSRDPGYSSTGELFF
TGTGCCACCAGCAGAGATCCGGGTTATTCTTCCACCGGGGAGCTGTTTTTT
>TRBJ1-1|TRBD1|TRBV5-1|few
CASSRDRGGGEAFF
TGCGCCAGCAGCCGGGACAGGGGAGGAGGTGAAGCTTTCTTT